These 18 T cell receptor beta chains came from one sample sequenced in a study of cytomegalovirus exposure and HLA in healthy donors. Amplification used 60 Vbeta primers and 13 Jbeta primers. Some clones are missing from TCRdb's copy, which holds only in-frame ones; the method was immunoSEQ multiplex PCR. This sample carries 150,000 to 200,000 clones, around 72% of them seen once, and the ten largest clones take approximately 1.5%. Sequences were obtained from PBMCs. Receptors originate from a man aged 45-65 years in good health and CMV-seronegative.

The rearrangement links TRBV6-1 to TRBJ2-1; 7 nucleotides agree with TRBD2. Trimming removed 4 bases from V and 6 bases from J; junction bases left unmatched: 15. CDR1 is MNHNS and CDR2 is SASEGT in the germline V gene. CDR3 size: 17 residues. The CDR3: CASSAPFGGGSSNEQFF. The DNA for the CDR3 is TGTGCCAGCAGTGCCCCTTTCGGCGGGGGTTCAAGCAATGAGCAGTTCTTC.

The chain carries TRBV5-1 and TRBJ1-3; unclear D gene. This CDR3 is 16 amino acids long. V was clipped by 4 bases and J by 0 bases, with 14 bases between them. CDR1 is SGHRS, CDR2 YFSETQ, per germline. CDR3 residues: CASSPVDTFSGNTIYF. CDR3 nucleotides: TGCGCCAGCAGCCCGGTTGACACTTTCTCTGGAAACACCATATATTTT.

The CDR3 loop is CASSGTGGSVTDTQYF. The CDR3 nucleotides are TGCGCCAGCAGCGGGACAGGGGGTAGCGTCACAGATACGCAGTATTTT. The chain uses TRBV5-1 and TRBJ2-3, with 11 nucleotides matching TRBD1. The V segment lost 4 bases and the J segment 2 bases; nucleotides outside the gene matches: 6. The CDR3 covers 16 residues. Germline CDR1 and CDR2: SGHRS and YFSETQ.

The CDR3 coding sequence is TGTGCCAGCAGCCCGTACAGTATGAACACTGAAGCTTTCTTT. Amino acids: CASSPYSMNTEAFF. This sequence joins TRBV6-5 and TRBJ1-1; no firm D call. Germline V gene lookup returns CDR1 MNHEY and CDR2 SVGAGI. The CDR3 has 14 residues. Trimming left V 6 bases short and J 0 bases short, with 11 bases between.

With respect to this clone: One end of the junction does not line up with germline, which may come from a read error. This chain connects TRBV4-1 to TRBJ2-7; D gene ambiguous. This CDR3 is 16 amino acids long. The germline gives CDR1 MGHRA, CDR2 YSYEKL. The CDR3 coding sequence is TGCGCCAGCAGCCAAGAGTCGACCGGGTCAACCTACGGGCAGTACTTC. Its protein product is CASSQESTGSTYGQYF.

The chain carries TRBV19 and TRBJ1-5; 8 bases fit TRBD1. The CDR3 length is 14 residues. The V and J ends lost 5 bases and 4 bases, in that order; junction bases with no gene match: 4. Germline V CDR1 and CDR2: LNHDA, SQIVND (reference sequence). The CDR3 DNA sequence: TGTGCCAGTAGTCCTGGACAGGGAAATCAGCCCCAGCATTTT. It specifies CASSPGQGNQPQHF.

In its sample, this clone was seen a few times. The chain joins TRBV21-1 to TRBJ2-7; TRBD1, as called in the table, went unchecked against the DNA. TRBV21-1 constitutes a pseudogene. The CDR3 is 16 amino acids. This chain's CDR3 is CASSIELGTGVYEQYF. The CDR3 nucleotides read TGTGCCAGCAGCATTGAACTGGGGACAGGGGTCTACGAGCAGTACTTC.

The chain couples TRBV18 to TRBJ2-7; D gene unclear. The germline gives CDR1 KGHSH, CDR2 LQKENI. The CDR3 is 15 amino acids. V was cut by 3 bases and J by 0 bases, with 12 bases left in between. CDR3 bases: TGTGCCAGCTCACCGGCTCAGGTTTTCTCCTACGAGCAGTACTTC. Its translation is CASSPAQVFSYEQYF. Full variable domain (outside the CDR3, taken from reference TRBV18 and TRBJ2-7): NAGVMQNPRHLVRRRGQEARLRCSPMKGHSHVYWYRQLPEEGLKFMVYLQKENIIDESGMPKERFSAEFPKEGPSILRIQQVVRGDSAAYFCASSPAQVFSYEQYFGPGTRLTVT.

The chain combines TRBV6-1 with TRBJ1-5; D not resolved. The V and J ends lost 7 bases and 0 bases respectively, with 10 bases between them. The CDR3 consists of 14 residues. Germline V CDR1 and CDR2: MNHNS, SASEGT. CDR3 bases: TGTGCCAGCAACTACGGAGGTAGCAATCAGCCCCAGCATTTT. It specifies CASNYGGSNQPQHF.

CDR3 sequence reads: CASSAGGTDSNYGYTF. The CDR3 region has the DNA TGTGCCAGCAGCGCAGGGGGGACAGATTCTAACTATGGCTACACCTTC. The chain uses TRBV7-9 and TRBJ1-2, with 7 bases lining up with TRBD1. CDR3 length equals 16 residues. Germline CDR1 SEHNR, CDR2 FQNEAQ (reference sequence). V shed 5 bases and J 0 bases; nucleotides not matched to a gene: 9.

The CDR3 DNA follows: TGTGCCAGCAGTTTCGGGCCGGGACAAAGGGGCAATGAGCAGTTCTTC. It codes for CASSFGPGQRGNEQFF. The chain has TRBV13 and TRBJ2-1, with D tentatively TRBD1 (6 bases). Trimming shortened V by 6 bases and J by 6 bases, and 21 bases separated the two germline ends. CDR3 length equals 16 residues. The V gene's germline CDR1 is PRHDT and CDR2 FYEKMQ (reference sequence).

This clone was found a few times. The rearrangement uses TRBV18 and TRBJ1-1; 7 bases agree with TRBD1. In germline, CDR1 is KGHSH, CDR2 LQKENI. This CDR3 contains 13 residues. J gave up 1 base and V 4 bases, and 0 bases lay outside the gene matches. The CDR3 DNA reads TGTGCCAGCTCACAGGGGGCGAACACTGAAGCTTTCTTT. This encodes CASSQGANTEAFF.

The CDR3 here is CASSLPQGVDYGYTF. In nucleotides, the CDR3 is TGTGCCAGCAGCCTACCACAGGGAGTAGACTATGGCTACACCTTC. The chain recombines TRBV13 with TRBJ1-2; D is perhaps TRBD1 (6 bases). This CDR3 comprises 15 residues. The V end was cut by 5 bases, the J end by 3 bases, with 16 bases between. CDR1 PRHDT and CDR2 FYEKMQ come from the germline V gene (reference sequence).

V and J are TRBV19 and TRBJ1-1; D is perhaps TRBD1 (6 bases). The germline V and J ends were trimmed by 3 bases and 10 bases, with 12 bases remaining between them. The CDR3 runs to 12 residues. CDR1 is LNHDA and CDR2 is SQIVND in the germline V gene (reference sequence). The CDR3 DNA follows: TGTGCCAGTAGTATTAGGCAGGGGACAGCTTTCTTT. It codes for CASSIRQGTAFF.

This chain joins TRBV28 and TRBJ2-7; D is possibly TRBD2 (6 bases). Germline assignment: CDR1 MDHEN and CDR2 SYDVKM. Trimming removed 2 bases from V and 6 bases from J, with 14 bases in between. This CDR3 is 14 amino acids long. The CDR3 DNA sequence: TGTGCCAGCAGTTTAAGTTTAGCGGTCAGCGAGCAGTACTTC. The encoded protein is CASSLSLAVSEQYF.

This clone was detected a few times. DNA for the CDR3: TGTGCCAGCAGCTTGGGGAAGACAGGCTCCTACGAGCAGTACTTC. It encodes CASSLGKTGSYEQYF. The chain recombines TRBV11-3 with TRBJ2-7; D might be TRBD1 (6 bases). The V end lost 3 bases, the J end lost 0 bases, and 12 bases lay between the germline ends. Germline loops: CDR1 SGHNT, CDR2 YENEEA. The length of the CDR3 is 15 residues.

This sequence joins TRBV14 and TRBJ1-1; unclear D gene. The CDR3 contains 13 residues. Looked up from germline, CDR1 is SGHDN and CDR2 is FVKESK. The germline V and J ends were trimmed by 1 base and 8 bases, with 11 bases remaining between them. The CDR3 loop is CASSQVRETEAFF. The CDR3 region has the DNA TGTGCCAGCAGCCAAGTACGGGAAACCGAAGCTTTCTTT.

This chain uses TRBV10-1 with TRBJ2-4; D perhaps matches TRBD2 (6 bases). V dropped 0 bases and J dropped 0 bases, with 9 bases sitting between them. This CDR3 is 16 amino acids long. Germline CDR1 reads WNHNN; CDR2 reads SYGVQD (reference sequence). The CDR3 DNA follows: TGCGCCAGCAGTGAGTCGGGAGGCTTAGCCAAAAACATTCAGTACTTC. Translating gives CASSESGGLAKNIQYF.